This T cell receptor beta chain was captured by sequencing in a study of cytotoxic CD8 clonotypes in ibrutinib-treated CLL. Trimming took off 8 bases at V and 0 bases at J, with 14 bases between the two ends. The germline gives CDR1 MNHEY, CDR2 SMNVEV (reference sequence). The CDR3 has 15 residues. Here immunoSEQ multiplex PCR was the method, and the copy in TCRdb shows in-frame clones only, minus some. The table has hundreds of thousands of clones, 80% seen once. The TCR was taken from a human donor with chronic lymphocytic leukemia. The sample in question was PBMCs, obtained before ibrutinib treatment. This chain links TRBV27 with TRBJ2-1; D may be TRBD1 or TRBD2 (5 bases each). The CDR3 reads CASLHSGGSYNEQFF. CDR3 DNA sequence: TGTGCCAGCCTCCATAGTGGGGGCTCCTACAATGAGCAGTTCTTC.